This TCR beta chain was observed in a study of cytomegalovirus exposure and HLA in healthy donors. There are a few counts of this clone. The PCR employed 60 Vbeta primers together with 13 Jbeta primers. Sequencing was performed with immunoSEQ multiplex PCR; in TCRdb, only in-frame clones are kept and a portion is missing. The sample lists 150,000 to 200,000 clones, 65% to 80% occurring once. Germline CDR1 and CDR2: MNHNY and SVGAGI (reference sequence). This CDR3 contains 13 residues. With 5 bases clipped from V and 4 bases from J, the junction kept 1 base outside the gene matches. This receptor was identified in a man between 35 and 55 years old in good health and CMV-seronegative. Material for sequencing was PBMCs. The chain carries TRBV6-6 and TRBJ2-5; 10 bases fit TRBD2. CDR3 protein: CASSPSGGETQYF. CDR3 nucleotide sequence: TGTGCCAGCAGTCCTAGCGGGGGAGAGACCCAGTACTTC.